What follows is one T cell receptor (beta chain) and its context. Antigen unknown. The CDR3 has 13 amino acids. Germline CDR1 SGHTA, CDR2 FQGNSA. Deletions cut 5 bases from V and 10 bases from J, with 17 bases between. The entry originates in a study of blood T cells in healthy people across ages. Using a J-beta primer mix together with a sample-barcoded 5' primer, a second PCR was run for roughly 6 to 12 cycles. Each sample provided no less than 3 million CDR3-containing paired-end reads. One entry per CDR3 protein, called by TCRdb with MiXCR from the 5' RACE reads. The profile shows some 710,000 distinct CDR3 sequences, around 50% of them singletons. Study findings and constraints: Unknown CMV status may confound age-related changes in expanded clones.

J is TRBJ1-1 and V is TRBV7-2; no reliable D call. The receptor was derived from a man older than 75 in good health. The sample was blood. The CDR3 loop reads CASSPVNAGRAFF. The CDR3 region has the DNA TGTGCCAGCAGCCCCGTTAACGCGGGAAGAGCTTTCTTT.